These T cell receptor beta chains were read from a single sample in a study of T cell responses to AZD1222 COVID-19 vaccine. Generated by immunoSEQ multiplex PCR, the TCRdb table keeps only in-frame clones and is missing some. The table has about 210,000 clones, 85% to 95% seen once. Sequenced here: peripheral blood, sampled on day 0 of AZD1222 vaccination. These receptors were collected from an adult in good health. The CDR3 runs from the conserved cysteine through the conserved F or W. A D gene is named only where the DNA matches it firmly. Not every row has a clone size; where given, it reads once, few, many or a size class.

V: TRBV7-9; J: TRBJ1-1; D: .; size: .; DNA: TGTGCCAGCAGCTTACAGGCGAACACTGAAGCTTTCTTT; CDR3: CASSLQANTEAFF
V: TRBV7-9; J: TRBJ2-4; D: TRBD1; size: .; DNA: TGTGCCAGCAGCTCGGGACAGACCGTAGCCAAAAACATTCAGTACTTC; CDR3: CASSSGQTVAKNIQYF
V: TRBV19; J: TRBJ1-2; D: .; size: .; DNA: TGTGCCAGTAGTATATCGGGGTATGGCTACACCTTC; CDR3: CASSISGYGYTF
V: TRBV3-1/TRBV3-2; J: TRBJ1-4; D: .; size: .; DNA: TGTGCCAGCAGCCGACTTGAATTTAATGAAAAACTGTTTTTT; CDR3: CASSRLEFNEKLFF
V: TRBV19; J: TRBJ1-5; D: .; size: .; DNA: TGTGCCAGTAGTACAGGGAACCGCAATCAGCCCCAGCATTTT; CDR3: CASSTGNRNQPQHF
V: TRBV5-6; J: TRBJ1-1; D: .; size: .; DNA: TGTGCCAGCAGCTTGCTAACAGGGTGGCAAAACACTGAAGCTTTCTTT; CDR3: CASSLLTGWQNTEAFF
V: TRBV19; J: TRBJ2-2; D: TRBD2; size: .; DNA: TGTGCCAGTAGTAGTCCCGGGACTAGCGGGGTCGGGGAGCTGTTTTTT; CDR3: CASSSPGTSGVGELFF
V: TRBV7-9; J: TRBJ2-4; D: .; size: .; DNA: TGTGCCAGCAGCTTAGGAGGGTTGAATGACTTAGCCAAAAACATTCAGTACTTC; CDR3: CASSLGGLNDLAKNIQYF
V: TRBV4-3; J: TRBJ1-3; D: TRBD1; size: .; DNA: TGCGCCAGCAGCCAAGATCAACAGGGGGGAAACACCATATATTTT; CDR3: CASSQDQQGGNTIYF
V: TRBV21-1; J: TRBJ1-4; D: .; size: .; DNA: TGTGCCAGCAGCAAGGTCACGTCTACCGAAAAACTGTTTTTT; CDR3: CASSKVTSTEKLFF
V: TRBV6-5; J: TRBJ1-1; D: .; size: .; DNA: TGTGCCAGCACCCTTAACACTGAAGCTTTCTTT; CDR3: CASTLNTEAFF
V: TRBV4-1; J: TRBJ1-6; D: TRBD1; size: .; DNA: TGCGCCAGCAGCCAAGCGGCCGGGACAGGACTCCTCTCCTATAATTCACCCCTCCACTTT; CDR3: CASSQAAGTGLLSYNSPLHF
V: TRBV3-1/TRBV3-2; J: TRBJ1-2; D: .; size: .; DNA: TGTGCCAGCAGCCAAACCTATGGCTACACCTTC; CDR3: CASSQTYGYTF
V: TRBV19; J: TRBJ1-1; D: .; size: .; DNA: TGTGCCAGTAGTATACAGGGCGGAAGCACTGAAGCTTTCTTT; CDR3: CASSIQGGSTEAFF
V: TRBV5-4; J: TRBJ1-4; D: .; size: .; DNA: TGTGCCAGCAGCTTCGAGACAGCGCGGGAAAAACTGTTTTTT; CDR3: CASSFETAREKLFF
V: TRBV2; J: TRBJ2-3; D: TRBD2; size: .; DNA: TGTGCCAGCAGTGAGCGGGGGGGCGGAGATACGCAGTATTTT; CDR3: CASSERGGGDTQYF
V: TRBV5-5; J: TRBJ1-3; D: TRBD1; size: .; DNA: TGTGCCAGCAGCTTGGCCGGGACAGTCTCTGGAAACACCATATATTTT; CDR3: CASSLAGTVSGNTIYF
V: TRBV7-2; J: TRBJ2-5; D: .; size: .; DNA: TGTGCCAGCAGCCCCCGGGCAGGGTCGCAGACCCAGTACTTC; CDR3: CASSPRAGSQTQYF
V: TRBV10-1; J: TRBJ2-5; D: .; size: .; DNA: TGCGCCAGCAGCCGCGGTGGAACCCAGTACTTC; CDR3: CASSRGGTQYF
V: TRBV5-1; J: TRBJ2-7; D: TRBD2; size: .; DNA: TGCGCCAGCAGCTTGGAAGCGGGGGTGTACGAGCAGTACTTC; CDR3: CASSLEAGVYEQYF
V: TRBV2; J: TRBJ2-7; D: .; size: few; DNA: TGTGCCAGCAGTGAAAGTGGGCGGGGGCCCATCTCTTACGAGCAGTACTTC; CDR3: CASSESGRGPISYEQYF
V: TRBV19; J: TRBJ2-5; D: .; size: .; DNA: TGTGCCAGTAGTATAGGGGTACATCGTGGAAAAGAGACCCAGTACTTC; CDR3: CASSIGVHRGKETQYF
V: TRBV7-2; J: TRBJ1-4; D: .; size: .; DNA: TGTGCCAGCAGCTCTCAACGGGAGGAAAAACTGTTTTTT; CDR3: CASSSQREEKLFF
V: TRBV6-4; J: TRBJ1-5; D: .; size: .; DNA: TGTGCCAGCAGTGACTCGCTGGGACAGCCCCAGCATTTT; CDR3: CASSDSLGQPQHF
V: TRBV10-3; J: TRBJ1-6; D: TRBD1; size: .; DNA: TGTGCCACTAGCCCAGGCGGGGGGACAGGGAGTCGCTCACCCCTCCACTTT; CDR3: CATSPGGGTGSRSPLHF
V: TRBV15; J: TRBJ2-3; D: .; size: .; DNA: TGTGCCACCAGCAGACCAGGACAGCTCACAGATACGCAGTATTTT; CDR3: CATSRPGQLTDTQYF
V: TRBV2; J: TRBJ1-1; D: .; size: .; DNA: TGTGCCAGCAACCTCGACTTGAACACTGAAGCTTTCTTT; CDR3: CASNLDLNTEAFF
V: TRBV5-1; J: TRBJ2-3; D: TRBD2; size: .; DNA: TGCGCCAGCAGCCCAGGGACTAGCGGGCCTCCTGGCACAGATACGCAGTATTTT; CDR3: CASSPGTSGPPGTDTQYF
V: TRBV3-1/TRBV3-2; J: TRBJ2-1; D: TRBD2; size: .; DNA: TGTGCCAGCAGCCTGGGGACTAGTACAATGAAGCAGTTCTTC; CDR3: CASSLGTSTMKQFF
V: TRBV6-2/TRBV6-3; J: TRBJ1-6; D: .; size: .; DNA: TGTGCCAGCAGTTACAGGGGGGTTAGAGGAAATTCACCCCTCCACTTT; CDR3: CASSYRGVRGNSPLHF
V: TRBV9; J: TRBJ2-7; D: TRBD1; size: .; DNA: TGTGCCAGCAGCCCTCGTCAGGGGGCAGGAGAGCAGTACTTC; CDR3: CASSPRQGAGEQYF
V: TRBV2; J: TRBJ2-3; D: .; size: once; DNA: TGTGCCAGCACCTACGAGGGGGGGCTCACAGATACGCAGTATTTT; CDR3: CASTYEGGLTDTQYF
V: TRBV7-2; J: TRBJ1-5; D: .; size: .; DNA: TGTGCCAGCAGCTTACTTGGAGATCAGCCCCAGCATTTT; CDR3: CASSLLGDQPQHF
V: TRBV5-1; J: TRBJ1-1; D: .; size: .; DNA: TGCGCCAGCAGCTTGGAATTTAGGGACACTGAAGCTTTCTTT; CDR3: CASSLEFRDTEAFF
V: TRBV9; J: TRBJ1-6; D: .; size: once; DNA: TGTGCCAGCAGCGTAGAAGGGGAGAATTCACCCCTCCACTTT; CDR3: CASSVEGENSPLHF
V: TRBV11-1; J: TRBJ1-3; D: .; size: .; DNA: TGTGCCAGCAGCCACGGGTTCTCTGGAAACACCATATATTTT; CDR3: CASSHGFSGNTIYF
V: TRBV5-1; J: TRBJ1-1; D: TRBD1; size: .; DNA: TGCGCCAGCAGCTTGGTACAGGGGCGAAACACTGAAGCTTTCTTT; CDR3: CASSLVQGRNTEAFF
V: TRBV7-9; J: TRBJ1-1; D: .; size: once; DNA: TGTGCCAGCACCGAAGGAGGAGTGAACACTGAAGCTTTCTTT; CDR3: CASTEGGVNTEAFF
V: TRBV5-1; J: TRBJ1-6; D: TRBD1; size: .; DNA: TGCGCCAGCTGGACAGGGGGCCTCAATTCACCCCTCCACTTT; CDR3: CASWTGGLNSPLHF
V: TRBV3-1/TRBV3-2; J: TRBJ2-3; D: TRBD2; size: .; DNA: TGTGCCAGCAGCCGAAACGGGGGGGGCGCGGGCGATACGCAGTATTTT; CDR3: CASSRNGGGAGDTQYF
V: TRBV29-1; J: TRBJ2-1; D: .; size: few; DNA: TGCAGCCCCGTTGGGGGGAGGAATGAGCAGTTCTTC; CDR3: CSPVGGRNEQFF
V: TRBV28; J: TRBJ1-2; D: TRBD1; size: .; DNA: TGTGCCAGCAGTCTCTCGGGACAGGGGGAGCCCTGGGGCTACACCTTC; CDR3: CASSLSGQGEPWGYTF
V: TRBV6-2/TRBV6-3; J: TRBJ2-3; D: TRBD1; size: .; DNA: TGTGCCAGCAGTTACAGACAGGGGGGGAGCACAGATACGCAGTATTTT; CDR3: CASSYRQGGSTDTQYF
V: TRBV10-3; J: TRBJ1-1; D: .; size: once; DNA: TGTGCCATCAGTGAGTCTCAAGGGAGGAACACTGAAGCTTTCTTT; CDR3: CAISESQGRNTEAFF
V: TRBV27; J: TRBJ1-2; D: TRBD1; size: .; DNA: TGTGCCAGCAGCGACAGGGGATATGGCTACACCTTC; CDR3: CASSDRGYGYTF
V: TRBV6-6; J: TRBJ1-5; D: .; size: .; DNA: TGTGCCAGCAGTCCCGGGACGGGGGGATTGAGCAATCAGCCCCAGCATTTT; CDR3: CASSPGTGGLSNQPQHF
V: TRBV29-1; J: TRBJ2-7; D: TRBD2; size: .; DNA: TGCAGCGCTCTAACTAGCGACTCCTACGAGCAGTACTTC; CDR3: CSALTSDSYEQYF
V: TRBV7-9; J: TRBJ1-6; D: .; size: few; DNA: TGTGCCAGCAGCCCCTCGGGGGGCCTTGGGTCACCCCTCCACTTT; CDR3: CASSPSGGLGSPLHF